Presented here are 30 T cell receptor beta chains from one specimen sequenced in a study of a mutant IDH1 vaccine in newly diagnosed glioma. Time point described: week 47, end of study. A single vaccine dose contained 300 ug of mutant IDH1 20-mer peptide, and topical imiquimod was used with it. Repertoires were generated with immunoSEQ multiplex PCR, while TCRdb's copy carries only in-frame clones and drops some. The table records around 30,000 clones, about 80% of them present only once. These receptors are not linked to any known antigen. The material was PBMCs, obtained from a glioma patient whose treatment included an IDH1 peptide vaccine. Receptors originate from a man aged 30-40 years with glioma.

CDR3 sequence (DNA): TGTGCCAGCAGGGGACAGGGGGCGCAGGGCACCGGGGAGCTGTTTTTT. Protein product: CASRGQGAQGTGELFF. The rearrangement joins TRBV2 to TRBJ2-2; 12 nucleotides line up with TRBD1. Per the germline V gene, CDR1 is SNHLY and CDR2 is FYNNEI. The CDR3 sequence is 16 residues long. Trimming took 6 bases from V and 4 from J; bases not matched to a gene: 6.

The chain joins TRBV5-6 to TRBJ1-1; possible D gene TRBD1, 5 bases. Germline V gene sequence: CDR1 SGHDT, CDR2 YYEEEE. The CDR3 spans 15 residues. V was clipped by 4 bases and J by 4 bases, with 17 bases between them. The CDR3 nucleotides are TGTGCCAGCAGCCCCACGGGCGGGGGAATCACTGAAGCTTTCTTT. It yields the protein CASSPTGGGITEAFF.

The chain carries TRBV9 and TRBJ2-2; D uncertain. This CDR3 has 15 residues. The germline V gene encodes CDR1 SGDLS and CDR2 YYNGEE. The V and J ends lost 0 bases and 0 bases respectively, with 6 bases between them. DNA of the CDR3: TGTGCCAGCAGCGTAGCTACTCCGAACACCGGGGAGCTGTTTTTT. Encoded protein: CASSVATPNTGELFF.

The rearrangement uses TRBV19 and TRBJ1-1; D is unclear. The germline CDR1 and CDR2 sequences are LNHDA and SQIVND (reference sequence). The length of the CDR3 is 14 residues. The V and J ends lost 7 bases and 3 bases respectively, with 15 bases between them. The CDR3 sequence is CASTMILQDTEAFF. The CDR3 DNA reads TGTGCCAGTACCATGATCCTCCAGGACACTGAAGCTTTCTTT.

This rearrangement joins TRBV19 to TRBJ1-1; no clear D. With 3 bases removed from V and 2 bases from J, the gap between germline ends came to 7 bases. Germline lookup yields CDR1 LNHDA and CDR2 SQIVND (reference sequence). The CDR3 is 13 residues long. CDR3 DNA: TGTGCCAGTAGTATCACCGATAACACTGAAGCTTTCTTT. Residues: CASSITDNTEAFF.

J is TRBJ2-7 and V is TRBV5-1, with D unresolved. Looked up from germline, CDR1 is SGHRS and CDR2 is YFSETQ. The CDR3 is 15 residues long. V lost 4 bases to trimming and J lost 4 bases, with 18 bases between them. CDR3 nucleotide sequence: TGCGCCAGCAGCCCGCTGCCCCAGCAAACTTACGAGCAGTACTTC. Its protein is CASSPLPQQTYEQYF.

This clone was detected only once. The chain has TRBV5-4 and TRBJ2-7; tentative D call: TRBD2 (6 bases). This CDR3 comprises 15 residues. V was clipped by 3 bases and J by 6 bases, with 19 bases between them. CDR1 and CDR2 (germline): SGHNT, YYREEE (reference sequence). The CDR3 DNA reads as TGTGCCAGCAGCTGGGGCGGGATGCATGAGGGCGAGCAGTACTTC. Translating it yields CASSWGGMHEGEQYF.

This chain uses TRBV7-2 with TRBJ2-1; D perhaps matches TRBD1 (6 bases). Germline CDR1 and CDR2: SGHTA and FQGNSA. The CDR3 has 18 amino acids. Trimming left V 5 bases short and J 5 bases short, with 25 bases between. CDR3 sequence (DNA): TGTGCCAGCAGCCTCTACCAACCAACAGGGAGTCTACACAATGAGCAGTTCTTC. This encodes CASSLYQPTGSLHNEQFF.

J is TRBJ1-1 and V is TRBV5-1; TRBD1 is a possible D gene (5 bases). V was cut by 2 bases and J by 6 bases, with 17 bases left in between. Germline CDR1 and CDR2: SGHRS and YFSETQ. CDR3 size: 15 residues. The CDR3 region is CASSLRGAKEAEAFF. CDR3 nucleotide sequence: TGCGCCAGCAGCTTACGGGGCGCTAAAGAGGCTGAAGCTTTCTTT.

The V and J genes are TRBV5-6 and TRBJ1-2, with D uncertain. The ends were cut back, 0 bases at V and 0 bases at J, with 6 bases in the middle. This CDR3 has 14 amino acids. Germline assignment: CDR1 SGHDT and CDR2 YYEEEE. This CDR3 is CASSLGAANYGYTF. In DNA, the CDR3 is TGTGCCAGCAGCTTGGGGGCAGCTAACTATGGCTACACCTTC.

This chain connects TRBV18 to TRBJ2-2, with D perhaps TRBD2 (6 bases). Between the trimmed V and J ends, which lost 6 bases and 5 bases, there was a span of 13 bases. CDR1 is KGHSH and CDR2 is LQKENI in the germline V gene. The CDR3 extends over 14 amino acids. The CDR3 here is CASSREVGTGELFF. The CDR3 DNA reads as TGTGCCAGCTCCAGGGAGGTCGGGACCGGGGAGCTGTTTTTT.

This chain joins TRBV6-1 and TRBJ1-2; possibly TRBD1 for D (5 bases). Germline V gene sequence: CDR1 MNHNS, CDR2 SASEGT. The length of the CDR3 is 14 residues. V lost 3 bases and J 5 bases, leaving 13 bases between the germline ends. The CDR3 DNA follows: TGTGCCAGCAGTGACCTTCCGGGACCTTATGGCTACACCTTC. It codes for CASSDLPGPYGYTF.

This clone is medium-sized. The gene calls are TRBV19 and TRBJ2-1; tentative D call: TRBD1 (5 bases). Per germline, CDR1 LNHDA and CDR2 SQIVND (reference sequence). V shed 1 base and J shed 5 bases, with 6 bases lying between them. The length of the CDR3 is 13 residues. The CDR3 reads CASSIGTNNEQFF. The DNA of the CDR3 is TGTGCCAGTAGTATAGGGACAAACAATGAGCAGTTCTTC. Supplemented by reference TRBV19 and TRBJ2-1, the full variable domain reads DGGITQSPKYLFRKEGQNVTLSCEQNLNHDAMYWYRQDPGQGLRLIYYSQIVNDFQKGDIAEGYSVSREKKESFPLTVTSAQKNPTAFYLCASSIGTNNEQFFGPGTRLTVL.

The chain links TRBV2 to TRBJ2-5, with D possibly being TRBD2 (6 bases). The CDR3 has 14 amino acids. Trimming left V 4 bases short and J 5 bases short, with 14 bases between. Germline CDR1 reads SNHLY; CDR2 reads FYNNEI. CDR3 sequence reads: CASSATRSGETQYF. Here the CDR3 DNA reads TGTGCCAGCAGTGCGACTAGGTCTGGGGAGACCCAGTACTTC. Based on the CDR3 plus reference TRBV2 and TRBJ2-5, the full variable domain is EPEVTQTPSHQVTQMGQEVILRCVPISNHLYFYWYRQILGQKVEFLVSFYNNEISEKSEIFDDQFSVERPDGSNFTLKIRSTKLEDSAMYFCASSATRSGETQYFGPGTRLLVL.

The chain uses TRBV6-1 and TRBJ1-1, with 9 positions matching TRBD1. This CDR3 has 13 residues. In germline, CDR1 is MNHNS, CDR2 SASEGT. Trimming took 7 bases from V and 4 from J; bases not matched to a gene: 4. The CDR3 loop is CASKQGAGTEAFF. The CDR3 DNA reads TGTGCCAGCAAACAGGGGGCGGGCACTGAAGCTTTCTTT.

The V gene is TRBV5-6, the J gene TRBJ1-2, with TRBD1 matching over 8 bases. The V gene's germline CDR1 is SGHDT and CDR2 YYEEEE. The CDR3 totals 19 residues. The V and J ends lost 0 bases and 0 bases, in that order; junction bases with no gene match: 13. The CDR3 sequence: CASSLVGAGGHPSNYGYTF. For the CDR3, the DNA is TGTGCCAGCAGCTTGGTGGGGGCAGGGGGCCATCCCTCTAACTATGGCTACACCTTC.

The chain carries TRBV7-8 and TRBJ2-7; 7 bases are shared with TRBD2. Unmatched junction bases numbered 27, after V lost 5 bases and J lost 5 bases. Looked up from germline, CDR1 is SGHVS and CDR2 is FQNEAQ. CDR3 length equals 20 residues. The chain's CDR3 is CASSLQVWVVGQREDDEQYF. The CDR3 DNA follows: TGTGCCAGCAGCCTTCAAGTGTGGGTAGTAGGTCAGCGGGAAGATGACGAGCAGTACTTC. The entire variable domain, with the rest obtained from reference TRBV7-8 and TRBJ2-7, is as follows: GAGVSQSPRYKVAKRGQDVALRCDPISGHVSLFWYQQALGQGPEFLTYFQNEAQLDKSGLPSDRFFAERPEGSVSTLKIQRTQQEDSAVYLCASSLQVWVVGQREDDEQYFGPGTRLTVT.

V and J are TRBV10-3 and TRBJ1-1; 7 bases are a match to TRBD1. The germline gives CDR1 ENHRY, CDR2 SYGVKD. The J segment lost 4 bases and the V segment lost 2 bases, leaving 4 bases of the junction unmatched. CDR3 length: 14 residues. The CDR3 sequence: CAISEPGQITEAFF. The DNA of the CDR3 is TGTGCCATCAGTGAGCCGGGACAGATCACTGAAGCTTTCTTT.

V is TRBV30 and J is TRBJ2-5; a possible D gene is TRBD2 (6 bases). This CDR3 comprises 15 residues. Trimming pared 2 bases from V and 5 bases from J, leaving 18 bases between. CDR1 GTSNPN and CDR2 SVGIG come from the germline V gene (reference sequence). CDR3 region: CAWSWRLGGVETQYF. CDR3 DNA sequence: TGTGCCTGGAGTTGGCGGTTGGGGGGAGTGGAGACCCAGTACTTC.

This clone has only one observation. J is TRBJ1-2 and V is TRBV5-1; D call uncertain. V lost 1 base to trimming and J lost 0 bases, with 13 bases between them. Per the germline V gene, CDR1 is SGHRS and CDR2 is YFSETQ. CDR3 length equals 16 residues. This chain's CDR3 is CASSLKGGPTNYGYTF. In DNA, the CDR3 is TGCGCCAGCAGCTTGAAAGGAGGCCCTACTAACTATGGCTACACCTTC.

V gene TRBV27 combines with J gene TRBJ2-7; 7 bases line up with TRBD2. The CDR3 runs to 14 residues. CDR1 MNHEY and CDR2 SMNVEV come from the germline V gene (reference sequence). The V segment lost 6 bases and the J segment 7 bases; nucleotides outside the gene matches: 12. The CDR3 DNA sequence: TGTGCCAGCAGCCTTCGCCGGGGGGATGGGGAGCAGTACTTC. It is translated as CASSLRRGDGEQYF.

The chain employs TRBV11-3 and TRBJ2-5; D call uncertain. CDR3 length: 13 amino acids. The germline V gene encodes CDR1 SGHNT and CDR2 YENEEA. V was clipped by 1 base and J by 2 bases, with 5 bases between them. CDR3 region: CASSLAEQETQYF. The CDR3 region has the DNA TGTGCCAGCAGCTTAGCGGAACAAGAGACCCAGTACTTC.

The chain couples TRBV2 to TRBJ2-2, with 8 bases matching TRBD1. V dropped 6 bases and J dropped 6; count of bases not matched to a gene: 9. CDR1 and CDR2 (germline): SNHLY, FYNNEI. The CDR3 contains 15 residues. This chain's CDR3 is CASSLTGVEAGELFF. The CDR3 DNA reads TGTGCCAGCAGCCTGACAGGGGTGGAGGCCGGGGAGCTGTTTTTT.

The chain combines TRBV27 with TRBJ1-4; a weak D match, TRBD1 (5 bases). V shed 6 bases and J shed 8 bases, with 28 bases lying between them. There are 18 residues in the CDR3. CDR1 is MNHEY and CDR2 is SMNVEV in the germline V gene (reference sequence). CDR3 sequence reads: CASSLLPIRDRLREKLFF. The CDR3 nucleotides read TGTGCCAGCAGCCTCCTTCCCATCCGGGACCGCCTTCGGGAAAAACTGTTTTTT. The variable domain in full, with the rest retrieved from reference TRBV27 and TRBJ1-4, is EAQVTQNPRYLITVTGKKLTVTCSQNMNHEYMSWYRQDPGLGLRQIYYSMNVEVTDKGDVPEGYKVSRKEKRNFPLILESPSPNQTSLYFCASSLLPIRDRLREKLFFGSGTQLSVL.

As regards this clone: A read error may produce the germline difference seen at one junction end. This rearrangement joins TRBV5-4 to TRBJ2-1; TRBD1 matches at 9 bases. CDR3 length: 15 residues. CDR1 SGHNT and CDR2 YYREEE come from the germline V gene (reference sequence). Written as DNA, the CDR3 is TGTGCCAGCAGTTTGGACAGGGGACCTTACAATGAGCAGTTCTTC. This sequence encodes CASSLDRGPYNEQFF.

The chain is built from TRBV28 and TRBJ2-7; 9 bases are a match to TRBD1. The germline V gene encodes CDR1 MDHEN and CDR2 SYDVKM. J gave up 5 bases and V 5 bases, and 10 bases lay outside the gene matches. The CDR3 extends over 15 amino acids. CDR3 loop: CASSLQGAHIHEQYF. Written as DNA, the CDR3 is TGTGCCAGCAGTCTACAGGGGGCCCATATCCACGAGCAGTACTTC.

Only one count was recorded for this clone. The rearrangement joins TRBV7-9 to TRBJ1-1; D might be TRBD1 (5 bases). The CDR3 extends over 18 amino acids. The germline V gene has CDR1 SEHNR and CDR2 FQNEAQ (reference sequence). With 4 bases removed from V and 0 bases from J, the gap between germline ends came to 21 bases. The CDR3, as DNA: TGTGCCAGCAGCTCCACAGACCGTACTCGGGGGATGAACACTGAAGCTTTCTTT. Amino acids: CASSSTDRTRGMNTEAFF. The full variable domain, rest sourced from reference TRBV7-9 and TRBJ1-1, is DTGVSQNPRHKITKRGQNVTFRCDPISEHNRLYWYRQTLGQGPEFLTYFQNEAQLEKSRLLSDRFSAERPKGSFSTLEIQRTEQGDSAMYLCASSSTDRTRGMNTEAFFGQGTRLTVV.

This clone was seen just once. This chain uses TRBV6-6 with TRBJ2-7, with unresolved D. Per the germline V gene, CDR1 is MNHNY and CDR2 is SVGAGI (reference sequence). Between the trimmed V and J ends, which lost 0 bases and 3 bases, there was a span of 9 bases. CDR3 length: 14 residues. CDR3 bases: TGTGCCAGCAGTTACTCGGGCCCGGACTACGAGCAGTACTTC. Its protein is CASSYSGPDYEQYF.

The genes are TRBV5-1 and TRBJ1-1; 10 nucleotides align to TRBD1. Germline loops: CDR1 SGHRS, CDR2 YFSETQ. V gave up 4 bases and J gave up 1 base; unmatched junction bases: 4. The CDR3 has 15 residues. The CDR3 DNA is TGCGCCAGCAGCCGACAGGGGGCGAAGAACACTGAAGCTTTCTTT. It encodes CASSRQGAKNTEAFF.

This chain uses TRBV5-4 with TRBJ2-1, with 14 bases lining up with TRBD2. The CDR3 consists of 15 residues. Per germline, CDR1 SGHNT and CDR2 YYREEE (reference sequence). The J segment lost 15 bases and the V segment lost 0 bases, leaving 8 bases of the junction unmatched. The DNA for the CDR3 is TGTGCCAGCAGCTTGGGACTAGCGGGAGGGGAGCGGTCGTTCTTC. The encoded protein is CASSLGLAGGERSFF.